A selection of T cell receptor beta chains follows, all from one sample in a study of regulatory T cells in long-lasting Graves disease. In TCRdb, the multiplex PCR reads were re-called with MiXCR into one record per CDR3 protein. The data hold 250,000 or so distinct CDR3 sequences, with 20% observed a single time. Sequencing was performed on peripheral blood mononuclear cells (PBMCs), taken at new diagnosis, from a patient treated with antithyroid drugs. The receptors stem from a female donor with Graves disease. Both conserved end residues are part of each CDR3. The order of the fields is D gene, V gene, clone size, J gene, CDR3 protein, CDR3 DNA. D genes are given only for firm matches. The size of a clone is reported for some rows only, either as once, few or many, or as a class for expanded clones.

d_gene: TRBD2; v_gene: TRBV19; abundance: many; j_gene: TRBJ2-3; CDR3aa: CASSITSGTDTQYF; CDR3nt: TGTGCCAGTAGTATAACTAGCGGCACAGATACGCAGTATTTT
d_gene: TRBD2; v_gene: TRBV24-1; abundance: .; j_gene: TRBJ2-1; CDR3aa: CATSETWGLAGTSYNEQFF; CDR3nt: TGTGCCACCAGTGAAACGTGGGGACTAGCGGGTACCTCCTACAATGAGCAGTTCTTC
d_gene: .; v_gene: TRBV4-1; abundance: few; j_gene: TRBJ2-1; CDR3aa: CASSQTTGQPIF; CDR3nt: TGCGCCAGCAGCCAAACGACGGGACAACCAATCTTC
d_gene: TRBD2; v_gene: TRBV2; abundance: many; j_gene: TRBJ2-1; CDR3aa: CASSYGEGEDNEQFF; CDR3nt: TGTGCCAGCAGTTACGGGGAGGGAGAGGACAATGAGCAGTTCTTC
d_gene: TRBD1; v_gene: TRBV20-1; abundance: few; j_gene: TRBJ2-5; CDR3aa: CSARTGGGETQYF; CDR3nt: TGCAGTGCTCGGACAGGGGGCGGGGAGACCCAGTACTTC
d_gene: TRBD2; v_gene: TRBV18; abundance: many; j_gene: TRBJ2-1; CDR3aa: CASSPPGSGKVEQFF; CDR3nt: TGTGCCAGCTCACCACCGGGTAGCGGGAAGGTTGAGCAGTTCTTC
d_gene: .; v_gene: TRBV4-3; abundance: .; j_gene: TRBJ2-7; CDR3aa: CASSQWPASSYEQYF; CDR3nt: TGCGCCAGCAGCCAATGGCCAGCGAGCTCCTACGAGCAGTACTTC
d_gene: .; v_gene: TRBV10-1; abundance: many; j_gene: TRBJ2-1; CDR3aa: CASSTGTGYNEQFF; CDR3nt: TGCGCCAGCAGCACCGGGACTGGCTACAATGAGCAGTTCTTC
d_gene: .; v_gene: TRBV9; abundance: many; j_gene: TRBJ2-1; CDR3aa: CASSVGVRGGEQFF; CDR3nt: TGTGCCAGCAGCGTAGGGGTCAGGGGAGGTGAGCAGTTCTTC
d_gene: .; v_gene: TRBV7-8; abundance: many; j_gene: TRBJ1-5; CDR3aa: CASSDGPRQPQHF; CDR3nt: TGTGCCAGCAGTGACGGACCCCGGCAGCCCCAGCATTTT
d_gene: TRBD1; v_gene: TRBV4-3; abundance: many; j_gene: TRBJ1-2; CDR3aa: CASSPSMSGGAENYGYTF; CDR3nt: TGCGCCAGCAGCCCAAGTATGTCAGGGGGCGCCGAAAACTATGGCTACACCTTC
d_gene: .; v_gene: TRBV18; abundance: many; j_gene: TRBJ2-5; CDR3aa: CASSPTIRDQYF; CDR3nt: TGTGCCAGCTCACCCACCATCCGGGACCAGTACTTC
d_gene: TRBD1; v_gene: TRBV5-4; abundance: .; j_gene: TRBJ1-2; CDR3aa: CASSPSTGAVGGYTF; CDR3nt: TGTGCCAGCAGCCCCTCTACAGGGGCTGTTGGCGGCTACACCTTC
d_gene: .; v_gene: TRBV5-1; abundance: many; j_gene: TRBJ2-7; CDR3aa: CASSLVTGTYEQYF; CDR3nt: TGCGCCAGCAGCTTAGTAACGGGGACCTACGAGCAGTACTTC
d_gene: .; v_gene: TRBV19; abundance: few; j_gene: TRBJ2-2; CDR3aa: CASSGQGGYTGELFF; CDR3nt: TGTGCCAGTAGTGGTCAGGGGGGTTACACCGGGGAGCTGTTTTTT
d_gene: .; v_gene: TRBV5-1; abundance: many; j_gene: TRBJ2-1; CDR3aa: CASSLERADEQFF; CDR3nt: TGCGCCAGCAGCTTGGAGAGGGCCGATGAGCAGTTCTTC
d_gene: TRBD2; v_gene: TRBV7-8; abundance: once; j_gene: TRBJ2-7; CDR3aa: CASSAGGAFSYEQYF; CDR3nt: TGTGCCAGCAGCGCCGGGGGGGCTTTCTCCTACGAGCAGTACTTC
d_gene: TRBD2; v_gene: TRBV11-2; abundance: .; j_gene: TRBJ2-5; CDR3aa: CASSYGLAGVGETQYF; CDR3nt: TGTGCCAGCAGCTACGGGCTAGCGGGAGTTGGAGAGACCCAGTACTTC
d_gene: .; v_gene: TRBV11-2; abundance: many; j_gene: TRBJ1-2; CDR3aa: CASSLGWTDKINYGYTF; CDR3nt: TGTGCCAGCAGCTTGGGCTGGACGGACAAAATTAACTATGGCTACACCTTC
d_gene: TRBD1; v_gene: TRBV7-2; abundance: many; j_gene: TRBJ1-5; CDR3aa: CASSTAYRGSNQPQHF; CDR3nt: TGTGCCAGCAGCACCGCCTACAGGGGGAGCAATCAGCCCCAGCATTTT
d_gene: TRBD1; v_gene: TRBV15; abundance: .; j_gene: TRBJ2-3; CDR3aa: CATSQYYRGETDTQYF; CDR3nt: TGTGCCACCAGCCAGTATTACAGGGGAGAGACAGATACGCAGTATTTT
d_gene: TRBD2; v_gene: TRBV12-3/TRBV12-4; abundance: few; j_gene: TRBJ2-1; CDR3aa: CASGTSGRAGFF; CDR3nt: TGTGCCAGTGGGACTAGCGGGAGGGCAGGGTTCTTC
d_gene: TRBD2; v_gene: TRBV9; abundance: .; j_gene: TRBJ2-6; CDR3aa: CASSPIGTSGSGGANVLTF; CDR3nt: TGTGCCAGCAGCCCAATAGGGACTAGCGGGAGTGGGGGGGCCAACGTCCTGACTTTC
d_gene: .; v_gene: TRBV6-9; abundance: many; j_gene: TRBJ2-5; CDR3aa: CASSYDHIETQYF; CDR3nt: TGTGCCAGCAGTTACGATCATATCGAGACCCAGTACTTC
d_gene: TRBD1; v_gene: TRBV28; abundance: .; j_gene: TRBJ1-1; CDR3aa: CASRPGQGTAQTFF; CDR3nt: TGTGCCAGCAGGCCGGGACAGGGTACAGCCCAGACTTTCTTT
d_gene: .; v_gene: TRBV7-9; abundance: many; j_gene: TRBJ1-1; CDR3aa: CASSLAGGGGTEAFF; CDR3nt: TGTGCCAGCAGCTTAGCTGGGGGTGGGGGCACTGAAGCTTTCTTT
d_gene: .; v_gene: TRBV14; abundance: many; j_gene: TRBJ2-1; CDR3aa: CASSKITTYNEQFF; CDR3nt: TGTGCCAGCAGCAAAATTACGACCTACAATGAGCAGTTCTTC
d_gene: TRBD1; v_gene: TRBV5-1; abundance: .; j_gene: TRBJ1-2; CDR3aa: CASSAGTGSYGYTF; CDR3nt: TGCGCCAGCAGCGCGGGGACAGGGAGCTATGGCTACACCTTC
d_gene: .; v_gene: TRBV15; abundance: many; j_gene: TRBJ1-2; CDR3aa: CATTDESGGNYGYTF; CDR3nt: TGTGCCACGACAGATGAGTCGGGCGGAAACTATGGCTACACCTTC
d_gene: .; v_gene: TRBV6-2/TRBV6-3; abundance: many; j_gene: TRBJ1-1; CDR3aa: CASSYSLDGGGVEAFF; CDR3nt: TGTGCCAGCAGTTACTCGCTGGACGGTGGCGGCGTTGAAGCTTTCTTT
d_gene: TRBD2; v_gene: TRBV20-1; abundance: few; j_gene: TRBJ2-5; CDR3aa: CSANERGRGETQYF; CDR3nt: TGCAGTGCCAATGAGCGGGGGCGGGGGGAGACCCAGTACTTC
d_gene: TRBD1; v_gene: TRBV4-2; abundance: many; j_gene: TRBJ1-1; CDR3aa: CASQRDSQNTEAFF; CDR3nt: TGTGCCTCCCAGCGGGACAGTCAGAACACTGAAGCTTTCTTT
d_gene: TRBD2; v_gene: TRBV10-3; abundance: many; j_gene: TRBJ2-3; CDR3aa: CAIRSGGAADTQYF; CDR3nt: TGTGCCATCAGGAGCGGGGGGGCCGCAGATACGCAGTATTTT
d_gene: .; v_gene: TRBV20-1; abundance: many; j_gene: TRBJ2-1; CDR3aa: CSASGTSSYNEQFF; CDR3nt: TGCAGTGCATCCGGGACAAGCTCCTACAATGAGCAGTTCTTC
d_gene: TRBD2; v_gene: TRBV19; abundance: many; j_gene: TRBJ2-3; CDR3aa: CASSTRTSGLRGDTQYF; CDR3nt: TGTGCCAGTAGTACCCGGACTAGCGGACTCCGAGGAGATACGCAGTATTTT
d_gene: .; v_gene: TRBV6-5; abundance: many; j_gene: TRBJ2-7; CDR3aa: CASSLSGITYEQYF; CDR3nt: TGTGCCAGCAGTTTGTCCGGGATCACTTACGAGCAGTACTTC
d_gene: .; v_gene: TRBV20-1; abundance: many; j_gene: TRBJ2-3; CDR3aa: CSAPYHGTDTQYF; CDR3nt: TGCAGTGCTCCTTATCACGGCACAGATACGCAGTATTTT
d_gene: .; v_gene: TRBV15; abundance: many; j_gene: TRBJ2-7; CDR3aa: CATSSSGVRPSYF; CDR3nt: TGTGCCACCAGCAGCTCGGGAGTCCGCCCATCGTACTTC
d_gene: .; v_gene: TRBV13; abundance: many; j_gene: TRBJ1-2; CDR3aa: CASSSQGVDGYTF; CDR3nt: TGTGCCAGCAGCTCCCAGGGAGTGGATGGCTACACCTTC
d_gene: TRBD2; v_gene: TRBV12-3/TRBV12-4; abundance: .; j_gene: TRBJ2-2; CDR3aa: CASSSPGLAGLNTGELFF; CDR3nt: TGTGCCAGCAGTTCCCCAGGACTAGCGGGATTGAACACCGGGGAGCTGTTTTTT
d_gene: .; v_gene: TRBV6-5; abundance: many; j_gene: TRBJ1-2; CDR3aa: CASSYQEGLYGYTF; CDR3nt: TGTGCCAGCAGTTACCAGGAGGGGCTATATGGCTACACCTTC
d_gene: TRBD1; v_gene: TRBV10-1; abundance: .; j_gene: TRBJ2-3; CDR3aa: CASSDRGKITDTRCF; CDR3nt: TGCGCCAGCAGCGACAGGGGAAAGATCACAGATACGCGGTGTTTT
d_gene: .; v_gene: TRBV5-6; abundance: few; j_gene: TRBJ2-5; CDR3aa: CASSFGANQETQYF; CDR3nt: TGTGCCAGCAGCTTCGGGGCGAACCAAGAGACCCAGTACTTC
d_gene: .; v_gene: TRBV5-1; abundance: many; j_gene: TRBJ2-1; CDR3aa: CASSNDPHPRFF; CDR3nt: TGCGCCAGCAGCAACGACCCCCATCCCCGGTTCTTC
d_gene: .; v_gene: TRBV12-3/TRBV12-4; abundance: many; j_gene: TRBJ1-1; CDR3aa: CASSGSLTEAFF; CDR3nt: TGTGCCAGCAGTGGCTCCTTGACTGAAGCTTTCTTT
d_gene: .; v_gene: TRBV6-1; abundance: .; j_gene: TRBJ2-7; CDR3aa: CASRGIGDEQYF; CDR3nt: TGTGCCAGCCGCGGTATAGGGGACGAGCAGTACTTC
d_gene: .; v_gene: TRBV5-6; abundance: many; j_gene: TRBJ2-5; CDR3aa: CASSLVGGAGAETQYF; CDR3nt: TGTGCCAGCAGCTTGGTAGGGGGGGCGGGTGCGGAGACCCAGTACTTC
d_gene: TRBD2; v_gene: TRBV20-1; abundance: many; j_gene: TRBJ2-7; CDR3aa: CSARAGLAGGLVQYF; CDR3nt: TGCAGTGCTAGAGCCGGACTAGCGGGGGGCCTCGTGCAGTACTTC
d_gene: .; v_gene: TRBV20-1; abundance: many; j_gene: TRBJ2-7; CDR3aa: CSARDGGYEFGTLPYEQYF; CDR3nt: TGCAGTGCTAGAGATGGAGGGTACGAGTTCGGGACACTCCCCTACGAGCAGTACTTC
d_gene: .; v_gene: TRBV19; abundance: .; j_gene: TRBJ1-6; CDR3aa: CASRGASPLHF; CDR3nt: TGTGCCAGCCGAGGGGCTTCACCCCTCCACTTT
d_gene: .; v_gene: TRBV5-4; abundance: .; j_gene: TRBJ1-1; CDR3aa: CASSRQKGQINTEAFF; CDR3nt: TGTGCCAGCAGCCGGCAAAAAGGACAGATTAACACTGAAGCTTTCTTT
d_gene: .; v_gene: TRBV11-3; abundance: many; j_gene: TRBJ2-2; CDR3aa: CASSLGGWELFF; CDR3nt: TGTGCCAGCAGCTTAGGAGGCTGGGAGCTGTTTTTT
d_gene: .; v_gene: TRBV20-1; abundance: many; j_gene: TRBJ2-5; CDR3aa: CSARGDQETQYF; CDR3nt: TGCAGTGCTAGAGGAGACCAAGAGACCCAGTACTTC
d_gene: .; v_gene: TRBV28; abundance: many; j_gene: TRBJ1-1; CDR3aa: CASSRDLRRNTEAFF; CDR3nt: TGTGCCAGCAGCAGGGACCTACGAAGGAACACTGAAGCTTTCTTT
d_gene: .; v_gene: TRBV19; abundance: .; j_gene: TRBJ2-4; CDR3aa: CASSIVPTGRGIQYF; CDR3nt: TGTGCCAGTAGTATAGTTCCCACTGGAAGGGGCATTCAGTACTTC
d_gene: TRBD1; v_gene: TRBV27; abundance: .; j_gene: TRBJ2-1; CDR3aa: CASSGADRGRYEQFF; CDR3nt: TGTGCCAGCAGTGGCGCGGACAGGGGGCGATATGAGCAGTTCTTC
d_gene: TRBD2; v_gene: TRBV5-1; abundance: many; j_gene: TRBJ2-7; CDR3aa: CASSLTSGRTEQYF; CDR3nt: TGCGCCAGCAGCTTGACTAGCGGGAGAACCGAGCAGTACTTC
d_gene: .; v_gene: TRBV7-8; abundance: many; j_gene: TRBJ2-3; CDR3aa: CASSLVGRRGDTQYF; CDR3nt: TGTGCCAGCAGCTTAGTGGGCAGGCGGGGAGATACGCAGTATTTT
d_gene: .; v_gene: TRBV20-1; abundance: many; j_gene: TRBJ1-6; CDR3aa: CSARETGSSGGWNSPLHF; CDR3nt: TGCAGTGCTAGAGAAACTGGCAGTTCGGGAGGTTGGAATTCACCCCTCCACTTT